This T cell receptor (beta chain) emerged from a study of identical twins. TCRdb re-derived calls from the 5' RACE reads in MiXCR, one entry per CDR3 protein. The sample lists more than 1.5 million distinct CDR3 sequences; more than 30% were seen once. The CDR3 sequence is 14 residues long. Looked up from germline, CDR1 is DFQATT and CDR2 is SNEGSKA (reference sequence). Trimming stripped 6 bases from V and 0 bases from J, with 15 bases between. The material sequenced was cord blood. The sequence was obtained from a newborn girl in good health. The gene calls are TRBV20-1 and TRBJ2-7; TRBD2 might be the D (5 bases). The CDR3 DNA is TGCAGTGCCGCCAGAGGGTTACGCTCCTACGAGCAGTACTTC. Amino acid sequence: CSAARGLRSYEQYF.